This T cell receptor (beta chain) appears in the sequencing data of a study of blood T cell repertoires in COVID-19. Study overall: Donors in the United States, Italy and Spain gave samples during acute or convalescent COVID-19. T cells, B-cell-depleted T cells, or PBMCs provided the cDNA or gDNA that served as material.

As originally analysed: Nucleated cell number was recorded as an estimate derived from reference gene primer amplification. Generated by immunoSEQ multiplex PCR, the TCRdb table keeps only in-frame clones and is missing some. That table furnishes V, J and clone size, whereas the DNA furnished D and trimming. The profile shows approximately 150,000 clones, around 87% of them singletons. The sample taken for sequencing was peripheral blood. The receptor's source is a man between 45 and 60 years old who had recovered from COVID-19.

CDR3 region: CASSLGGHEQYF. The CDR3 DNA sequence: TGTGCCAGCAGCCTCGGGGGTCACGAGCAGTACTTC. This rearrangement joins TRBV11-2 to TRBJ2-7; possible D gene TRBD2, 6 bases. Trimming pared 5 bases from V and 5 bases from J, leaving 10 bases between. CDR3 length: 12 amino acids. CDR1 is SGHAT and CDR2 is FQNNGV in the germline V gene.